This record concerns one T cell receptor (beta chain) sequence. This record belongs to a study of shared clonotypes between healthy human individuals. Each donor was a Caucasian adult residing in Nashville, Tennessee. V lost 6 bases, J lost 5 bases, and 11 bases lay in between. The length of the CDR3 is 12 residues. CDR1 is SNHLY and CDR2 is FYNNEI in the germline V gene. Every subset had its genomic DNA shared out evenly among several immunoSEQ plates. Sequenced by immunoSEQ multiplex PCR; TCRdb stores in-frame clones only, minus some. The data hold some 470,000 clones, with about 79% observed a single time.

The rearrangement joins TRBV2 to TRBJ2-7; D unresolved. The sample taken for sequencing was PBMCs. The origin of this receptor is a woman aged 40 to 49 in good health. Some clones in this sample may be carry-over from other donors' samples. CDR3 sequence: CASSVYFHEQYF. DNA for the CDR3: TGTGCCAGCAGCGTCTACTTCCACGAGCAGTACTTC. Full variable domain (remainder filled in from reference TRBV2 and TRBJ2-7): EPEVTQTPSHQVTQMGQEVILRCVPISNHLYFYWYRQILGQKVEFLVSFYNNEISEKSEIFDDQFSVERPDGSNFTLKIRSTKLEDSAMYFCASSVYFHEQYFGPGTRLTVT.